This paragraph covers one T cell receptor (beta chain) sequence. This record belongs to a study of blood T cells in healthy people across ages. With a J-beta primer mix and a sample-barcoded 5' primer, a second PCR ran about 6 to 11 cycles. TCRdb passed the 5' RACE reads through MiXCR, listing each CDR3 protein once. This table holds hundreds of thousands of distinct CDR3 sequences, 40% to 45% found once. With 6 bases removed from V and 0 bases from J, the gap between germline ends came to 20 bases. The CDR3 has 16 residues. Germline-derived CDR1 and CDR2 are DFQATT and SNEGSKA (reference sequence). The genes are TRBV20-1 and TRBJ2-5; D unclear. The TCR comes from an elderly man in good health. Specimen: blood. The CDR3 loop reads CSANPGVVGYQETQYF. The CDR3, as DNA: TGCAGTGCGAATCCCGGAGTAGTCGGCTACCAAGAGACCCAGTACTTC.